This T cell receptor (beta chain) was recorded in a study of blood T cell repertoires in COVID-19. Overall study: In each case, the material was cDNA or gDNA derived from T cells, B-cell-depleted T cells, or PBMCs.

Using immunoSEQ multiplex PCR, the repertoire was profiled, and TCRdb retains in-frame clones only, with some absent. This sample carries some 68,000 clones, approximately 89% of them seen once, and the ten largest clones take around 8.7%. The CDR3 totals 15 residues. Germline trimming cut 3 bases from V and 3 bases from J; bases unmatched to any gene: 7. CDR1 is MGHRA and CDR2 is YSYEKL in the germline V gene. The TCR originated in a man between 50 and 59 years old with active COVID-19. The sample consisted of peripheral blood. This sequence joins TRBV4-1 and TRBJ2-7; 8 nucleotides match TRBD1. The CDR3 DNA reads TGCGCCAGCAGCCAGAACCAGGGGGCGTACTACGAGCAGTACTTC. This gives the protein CASSQNQGAYYEQYF.